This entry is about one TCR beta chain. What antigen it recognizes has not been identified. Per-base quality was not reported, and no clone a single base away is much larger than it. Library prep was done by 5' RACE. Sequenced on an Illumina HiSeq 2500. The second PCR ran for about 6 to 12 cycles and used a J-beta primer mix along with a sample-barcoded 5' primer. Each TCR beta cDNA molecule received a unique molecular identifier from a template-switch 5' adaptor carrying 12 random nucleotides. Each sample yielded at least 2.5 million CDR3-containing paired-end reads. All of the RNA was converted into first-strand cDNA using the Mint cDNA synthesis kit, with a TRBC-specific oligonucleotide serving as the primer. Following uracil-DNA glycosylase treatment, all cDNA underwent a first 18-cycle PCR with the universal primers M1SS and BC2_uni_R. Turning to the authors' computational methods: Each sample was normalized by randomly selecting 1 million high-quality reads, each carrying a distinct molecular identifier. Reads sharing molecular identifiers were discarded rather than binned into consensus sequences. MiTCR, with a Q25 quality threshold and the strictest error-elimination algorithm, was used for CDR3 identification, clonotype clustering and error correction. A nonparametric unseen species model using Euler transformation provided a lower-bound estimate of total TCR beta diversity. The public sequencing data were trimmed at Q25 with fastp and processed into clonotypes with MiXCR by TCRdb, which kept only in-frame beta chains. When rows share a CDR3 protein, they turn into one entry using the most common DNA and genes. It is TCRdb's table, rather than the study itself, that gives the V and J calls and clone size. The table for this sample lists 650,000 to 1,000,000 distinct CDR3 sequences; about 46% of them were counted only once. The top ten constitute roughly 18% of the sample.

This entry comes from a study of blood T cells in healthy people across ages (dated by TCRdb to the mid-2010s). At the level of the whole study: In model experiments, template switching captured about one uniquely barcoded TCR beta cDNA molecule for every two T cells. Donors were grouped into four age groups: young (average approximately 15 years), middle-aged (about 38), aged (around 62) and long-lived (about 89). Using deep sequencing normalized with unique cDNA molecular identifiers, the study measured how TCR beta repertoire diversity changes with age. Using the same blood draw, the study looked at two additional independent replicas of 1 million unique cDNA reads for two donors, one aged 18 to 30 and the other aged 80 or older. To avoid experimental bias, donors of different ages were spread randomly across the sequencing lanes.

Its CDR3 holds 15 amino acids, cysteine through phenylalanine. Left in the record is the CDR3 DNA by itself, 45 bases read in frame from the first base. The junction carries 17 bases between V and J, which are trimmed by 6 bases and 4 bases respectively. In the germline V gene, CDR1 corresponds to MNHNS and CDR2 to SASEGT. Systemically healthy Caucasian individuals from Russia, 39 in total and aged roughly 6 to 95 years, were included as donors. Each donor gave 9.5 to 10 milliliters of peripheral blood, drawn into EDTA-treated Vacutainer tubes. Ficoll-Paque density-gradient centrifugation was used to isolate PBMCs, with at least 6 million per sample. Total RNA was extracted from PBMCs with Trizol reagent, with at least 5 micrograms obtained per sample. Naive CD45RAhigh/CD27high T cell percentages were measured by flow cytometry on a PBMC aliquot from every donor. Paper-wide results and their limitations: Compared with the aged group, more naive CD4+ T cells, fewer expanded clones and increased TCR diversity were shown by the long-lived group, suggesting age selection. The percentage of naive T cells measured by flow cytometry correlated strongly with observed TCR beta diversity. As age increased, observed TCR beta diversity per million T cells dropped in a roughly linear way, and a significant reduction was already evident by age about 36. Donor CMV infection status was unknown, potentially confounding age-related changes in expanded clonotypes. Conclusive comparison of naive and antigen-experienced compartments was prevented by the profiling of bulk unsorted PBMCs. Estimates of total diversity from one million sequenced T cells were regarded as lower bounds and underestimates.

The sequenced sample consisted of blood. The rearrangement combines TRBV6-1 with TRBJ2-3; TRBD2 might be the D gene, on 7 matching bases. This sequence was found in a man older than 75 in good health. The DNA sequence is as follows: TGTGCCAGCAGCCTAAAGGGGGGGTTGGCAGATACGCAGTATTTT. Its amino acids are CASSLKGGLADTQYF.